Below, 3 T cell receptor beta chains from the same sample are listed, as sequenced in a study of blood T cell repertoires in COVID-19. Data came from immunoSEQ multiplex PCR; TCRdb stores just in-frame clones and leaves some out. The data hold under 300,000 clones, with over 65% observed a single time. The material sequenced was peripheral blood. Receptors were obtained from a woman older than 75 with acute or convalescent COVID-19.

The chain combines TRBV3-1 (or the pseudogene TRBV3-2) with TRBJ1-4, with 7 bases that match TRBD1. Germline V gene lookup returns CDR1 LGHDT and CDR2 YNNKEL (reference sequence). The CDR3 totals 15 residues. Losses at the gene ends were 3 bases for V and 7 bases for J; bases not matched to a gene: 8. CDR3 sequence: CASSQYRGSSEKLFF. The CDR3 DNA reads TGTGCCAGCAGCCAGTACAGGGGATCGAGTGAAAAACTGTTTTTT.

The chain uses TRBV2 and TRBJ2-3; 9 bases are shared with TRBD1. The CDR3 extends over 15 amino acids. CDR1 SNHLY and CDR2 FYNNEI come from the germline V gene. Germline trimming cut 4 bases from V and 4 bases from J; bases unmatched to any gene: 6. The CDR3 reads CASSGGQGFADTQYF. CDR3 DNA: TGTGCCAGCAGTGGCGGACAGGGGTTTGCAGATACGCAGTATTTT.

The CDR3 DNA reads TGTGCCAGCAGAGCCGGACAGGGCAGCTCCTACGAGCAGTACTTC. Amino acids: CASRAGQGSSYEQYF. This chain joins TRBV2 and TRBJ2-7; 8 bases are shared with TRBD1. The V gene end was trimmed by 6 bases and the J gene end by 0 bases; junction bases not matched to a gene: 7. CDR1 and CDR2 (germline): SNHLY, FYNNEI. The CDR3 has 15 residues. Full variable domain (remainder filled in from reference TRBV2 and TRBJ2-7): EPEVTQTPSHQVTQMGQEVILRCVPISNHLYFYWYRQILGQKVEFLVSFYNNEISEKSEIFDDQFSVERPDGSNFTLKIRSTKLEDSAMYFCASRAGQGSSYEQYFGPGTRLTVT.